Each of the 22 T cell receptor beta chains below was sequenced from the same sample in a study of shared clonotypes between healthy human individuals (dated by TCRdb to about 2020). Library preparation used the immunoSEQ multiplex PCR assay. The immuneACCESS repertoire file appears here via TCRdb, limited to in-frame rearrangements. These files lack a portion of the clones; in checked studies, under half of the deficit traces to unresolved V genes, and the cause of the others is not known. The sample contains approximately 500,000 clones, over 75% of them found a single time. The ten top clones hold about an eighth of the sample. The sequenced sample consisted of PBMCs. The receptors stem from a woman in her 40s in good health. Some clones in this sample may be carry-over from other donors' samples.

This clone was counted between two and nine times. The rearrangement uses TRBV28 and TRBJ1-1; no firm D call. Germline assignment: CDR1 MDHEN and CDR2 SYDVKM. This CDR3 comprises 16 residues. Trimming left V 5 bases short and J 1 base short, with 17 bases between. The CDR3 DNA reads TGTGCCAGCAGTACTCCCCGGGCGGCAGCGAACACTGAAGCTTTCTTT. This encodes CASSTPRAAANTEAFF.

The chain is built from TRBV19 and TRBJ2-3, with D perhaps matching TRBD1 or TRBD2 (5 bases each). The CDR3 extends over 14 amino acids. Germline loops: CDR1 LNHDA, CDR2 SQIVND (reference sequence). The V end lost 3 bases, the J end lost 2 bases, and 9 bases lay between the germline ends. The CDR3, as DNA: TGTGCCAGTAGTATCGGGGCACCCACAGATACGCAGTATTTT. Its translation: CASSIGAPTDTQYF.

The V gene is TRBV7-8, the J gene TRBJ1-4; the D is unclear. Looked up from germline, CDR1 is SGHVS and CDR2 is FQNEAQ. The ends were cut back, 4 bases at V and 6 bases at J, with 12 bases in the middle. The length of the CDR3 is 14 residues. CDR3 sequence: CASSSRRVDEKLFF. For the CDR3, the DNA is TGTGCCAGCAGCTCCCGACGGGTTGATGAAAAACTGTTTTTT.

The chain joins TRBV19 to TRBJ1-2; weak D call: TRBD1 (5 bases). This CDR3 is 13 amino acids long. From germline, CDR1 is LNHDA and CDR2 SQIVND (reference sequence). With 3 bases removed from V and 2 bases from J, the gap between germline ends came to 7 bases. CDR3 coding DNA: TGTGCCAGTAGTATTGGGACCAACTATGGCTACACCTTC. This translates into CASSIGTNYGYTF.

CDR3 DNA: TGCGCCAGCAGCTTGGGGGGCGGGACAGATTACAATGAGCAGTTCTTC. The encoded protein is CASSLGGGTDYNEQFF. V is TRBV5-1 and J is TRBJ2-1; a possible D gene is TRBD1 (7 bases). V lost 0 bases and J 4 bases, leaving 14 bases between the germline ends. Germline V gene sequence: CDR1 SGHRS, CDR2 YFSETQ. The CDR3 is made up of 16 amino acids.

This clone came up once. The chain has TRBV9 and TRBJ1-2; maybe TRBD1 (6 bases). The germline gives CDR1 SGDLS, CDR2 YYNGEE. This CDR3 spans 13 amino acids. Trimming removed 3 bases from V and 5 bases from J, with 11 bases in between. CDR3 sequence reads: CASSEQGRYGYTF. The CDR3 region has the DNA TGTGCCAGCAGCGAACAGGGAAGGTATGGCTACACCTTC. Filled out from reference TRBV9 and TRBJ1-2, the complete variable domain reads DSGVTQTPKHLITATGQRVTLRCSPRSGDLSVYWYQQSLDQGLQFLIQYYNGEERAKGNILERFSAQQFPDLHSELNLSSLELGDSALYFCASSEQGRYGYTFGSGTRLTVV.

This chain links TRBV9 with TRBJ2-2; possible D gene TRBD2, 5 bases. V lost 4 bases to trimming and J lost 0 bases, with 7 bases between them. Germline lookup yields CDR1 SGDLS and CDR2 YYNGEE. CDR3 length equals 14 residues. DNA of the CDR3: TGTGCCAGCAGCTTCGGGGCGAACACCGGGGAGCTGTTTTTT. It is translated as CASSFGANTGELFF.

The CDR3 is CASSLIPGGADTQYF. In DNA, the CDR3 is TGTGCCAGCAGCTTAATCCCAGGGGGCGCAGATACGCAGTATTTT. J is TRBJ2-3 and V is TRBV7-3; 8 bases align to TRBD1. Germline V gene lookup returns CDR1 SGHTA and CDR2 FQGTGA. The CDR3 consists of 15 residues. After removal of 1 base from V and 4 bases from J, the junction contained 4 bases not matched to a gene.

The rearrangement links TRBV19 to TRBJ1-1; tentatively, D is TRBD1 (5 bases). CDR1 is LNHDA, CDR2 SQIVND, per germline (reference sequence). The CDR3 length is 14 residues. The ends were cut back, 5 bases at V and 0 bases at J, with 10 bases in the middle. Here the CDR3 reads CASSSRRVNTEAFF. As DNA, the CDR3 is TGTGCCAGTAGTTCGCGCAGGGTGAACACTGAAGCTTTCTTT.

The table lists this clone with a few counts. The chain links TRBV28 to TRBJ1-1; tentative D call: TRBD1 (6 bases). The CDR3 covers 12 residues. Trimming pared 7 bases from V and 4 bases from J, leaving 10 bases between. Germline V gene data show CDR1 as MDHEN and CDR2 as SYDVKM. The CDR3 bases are TGTGCCAGCAAAGACAGGCCCACTGAAGCTTTCTTT. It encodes CASKDRPTEAFF.

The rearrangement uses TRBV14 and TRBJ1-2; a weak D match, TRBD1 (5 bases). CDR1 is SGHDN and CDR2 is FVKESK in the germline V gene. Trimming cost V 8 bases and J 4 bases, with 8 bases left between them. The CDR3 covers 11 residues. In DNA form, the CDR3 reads TGTGCCAGCTCAACAGGCTATGGCTACACCTTC. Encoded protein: CASSTGYGYTF.

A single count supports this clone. The CDR3 is CASSYKFRDGNSYNEQFF. For the CDR3, the DNA is TGTGCCAGCAGCTATAAGTTCCGGGACGGGAACTCCTACAATGAGCAGTTCTTC. The V and J genes are TRBV5-6 and TRBJ2-1; D tentatively reads TRBD1 or TRBD2 (5 bases each). The CDR3 sequence is 18 residues long. In germline, CDR1 is SGHDT, CDR2 YYEEEE. V lost 3 bases, J lost 0 bases, and 19 bases lay in between. Looking up the rest from reference TRBV5-6 and TRBJ2-1 gives the full variable domain: DAGVTQSPTHLIKTRGQQVTLRCSPKSGHDTVSWYQQALGQGPQFIFQYYEEEERQRGNFPDRFSGHQFPNYSSELNVNALLLGDSALYLCASSYKFRDGNSYNEQFFGPGTRLTVL.

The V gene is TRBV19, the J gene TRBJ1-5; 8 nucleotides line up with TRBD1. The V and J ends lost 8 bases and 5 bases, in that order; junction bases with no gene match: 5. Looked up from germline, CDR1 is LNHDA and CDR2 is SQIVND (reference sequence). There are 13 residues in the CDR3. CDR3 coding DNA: TGTGCCAGTGGGCAGGGGGCATATCAGCCCCAGCATTTT. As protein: CASGQGAYQPQHF.

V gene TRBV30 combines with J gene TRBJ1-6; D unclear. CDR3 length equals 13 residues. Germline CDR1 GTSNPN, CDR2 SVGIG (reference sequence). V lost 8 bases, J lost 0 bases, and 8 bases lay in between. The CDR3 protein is CAGASSYNSPLHF. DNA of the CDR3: TGTGCCGGTGCTAGCTCCTATAATTCACCCCTCCACTTT.

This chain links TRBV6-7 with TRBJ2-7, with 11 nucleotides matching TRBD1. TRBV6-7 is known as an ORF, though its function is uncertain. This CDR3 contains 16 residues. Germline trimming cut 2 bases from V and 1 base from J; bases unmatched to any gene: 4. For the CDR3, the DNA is TGTGCCAGCAGTTACGGGACAGGGGGACGTTCCTACGAGCAGTACTTC. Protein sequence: CASSYGTGGRSYEQYF.

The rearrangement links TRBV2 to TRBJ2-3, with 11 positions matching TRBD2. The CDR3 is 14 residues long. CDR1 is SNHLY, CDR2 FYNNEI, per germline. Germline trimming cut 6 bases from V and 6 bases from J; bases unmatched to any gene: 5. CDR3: CASRLAGGGDTQYF. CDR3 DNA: TGTGCCAGCAGGCTAGCGGGAGGAGGGGATACGCAGTATTTT.

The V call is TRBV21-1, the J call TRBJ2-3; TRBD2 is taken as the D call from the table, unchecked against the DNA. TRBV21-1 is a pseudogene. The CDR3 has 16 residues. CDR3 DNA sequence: TGTGCCAGCGACCGATTTACTAGCGGGAGGACAGATACGCAGTATTTT. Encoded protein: CASDRFTSGRTDTQYF.

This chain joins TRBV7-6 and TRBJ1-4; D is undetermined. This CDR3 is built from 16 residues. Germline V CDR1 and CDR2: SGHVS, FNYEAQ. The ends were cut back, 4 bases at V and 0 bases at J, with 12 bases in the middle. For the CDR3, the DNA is TGTGCCAGCAGCTACACCGGGCCAACAACTAATGAAAAACTGTTTTTT. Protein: CASSYTGPTTNEKLFF.

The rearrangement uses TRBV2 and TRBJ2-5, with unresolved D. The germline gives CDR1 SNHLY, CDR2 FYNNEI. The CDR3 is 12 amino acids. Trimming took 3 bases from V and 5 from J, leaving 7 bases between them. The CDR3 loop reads CASSEVGETQYF. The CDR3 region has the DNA TGTGCCAGCAGTGAGGTCGGTGAGACCCAGTACTTC.

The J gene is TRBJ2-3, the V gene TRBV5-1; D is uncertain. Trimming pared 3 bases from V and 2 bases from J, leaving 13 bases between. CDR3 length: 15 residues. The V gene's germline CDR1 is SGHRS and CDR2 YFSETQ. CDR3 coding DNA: TGCGCCAGCAGCTACGGGTCGGCGGTCACAGATACGCAGTATTTT. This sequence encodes CASSYGSAVTDTQYF. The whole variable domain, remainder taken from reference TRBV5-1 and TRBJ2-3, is KAGVTQTPRYLIKTRGQQVTLSCSPISGHRSVSWYQQTPGQGLQFLFEYFSETQRNKGNFPGRFSGRQFSNSRSEMNVSTLELGDSALYLCASSYGSAVTDTQYFGPGTRLTVL.

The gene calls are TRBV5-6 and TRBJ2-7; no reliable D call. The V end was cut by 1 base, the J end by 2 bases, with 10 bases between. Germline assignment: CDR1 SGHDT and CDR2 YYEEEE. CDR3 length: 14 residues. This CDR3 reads CASSLSGEPYEQYF. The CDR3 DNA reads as TGTGCCAGCAGCTTGAGTGGGGAACCCTACGAGCAGTACTTC.

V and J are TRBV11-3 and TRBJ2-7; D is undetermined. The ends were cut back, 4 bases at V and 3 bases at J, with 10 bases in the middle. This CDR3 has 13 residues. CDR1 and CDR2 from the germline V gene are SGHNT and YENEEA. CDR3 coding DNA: TGTGCCAGCAGCTCGACGTTGGGCTACGAGCAGTACTTC. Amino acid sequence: CASSSTLGYEQYF.